A selection of T cell receptor beta chains follows, all from one sample in a study of blood T cell repertoires in COVID-19. Repertoires were generated with immunoSEQ multiplex PCR, while TCRdb's copy carries only in-frame clones and drops some. The repertoire holds 58,000 or so clones, 74% seen once, with 25% to 30% in the top ten. Sequenced sample: peripheral blood. Receptors originate from an elderly woman with acute or convalescent COVID-19. The CDR3 runs from the conserved cysteine through the conserved F or W. Fields, in order: clone size, D gene, J gene, V gene, CDR3 protein, CDR3 DNA. The D gene is left open where the match is weak. A row's size may be missing; if present it is once, few, many or a size class.

NA TRBD1 TRBJ2-3 TRBV12-3/TRBV12-4 CASSTPGTGLYF TGTGCCAGCAGTACTCCCGGGACAGGGCTGTATTTT
NA NA TRBJ2-6 TRBV5-1 CASSPPGSGANVLTF TGCGCCAGCAGCCCCCCGGGCTCTGGGGCCAACGTCCTGACTTTC
NA NA TRBJ2-7 TRBV6-5 CASSYVRGRLCYEQYF TGTGCCAGCAGTTACGTACGGGGGAGGTTGTGCTACGAGCAGTACTTC
few NA TRBJ2-3 TRBV10-3 CAISQLAESATDTQYF TGTGCCATCAGCCAATTAGCGGAGTCTGCCACAGATACGCAGTATTTT
NA NA TRBJ1-6 TRBV19 CASTPGGTYTSPLHF TGTGCCAGTACCCCAGGAGGGACCTACACTTCACCCCTCCACTTT
NA NA TRBJ2-5 TRBV3-1/TRBV3-2 CASSQVRRGQETQYF TGTGCCAGCAGCCAAGTCCGGAGGGGCCAAGAGACCCAGTACTTC
NA NA TRBJ2-5 TRBV10-3 CAISERGSTGQETQYF TGTGCCATCAGTGAGCGGGGCTCGACAGGTCAAGAGACCCAGTACTTC
few NA TRBJ1-1 TRBV6-5 CASSPAGIRNTEAFF TGTGCCAGCAGCCCGGCCGGGATCCGAAACACTGAAGCTTTCTTT
NA TRBD2 TRBJ2-3 TRBV10-3 CAIRLGLAGVAGTDTQYF TGTGCCATCAGGCTAGGACTAGCGGGAGTGGCTGGCACAGATACGCAGTATTTT
NA TRBD1 TRBJ1-6 TRBV5-1 CASSVSGGMRDSPLHF TGCGCCAGCAGCGTCTCAGGGGGGATGCGAGATTCACCCCTCCACTTT
once NA TRBJ2-2 TRBV6-2/TRBV6-3 CASSSRDFKKPGTGELFF TGTGCCAGCAGTTCCCGGGACTTCAAAAAACCAGGCACCGGGGAGCTGTTTTTT
NA NA TRBJ1-5 TRBV7-2 CASSLGSGFSSRSNQPQHF TGTGCCAGCAGCTTAGGTTCGGGGTTCTCATCGAGGTCAAACCAGCCCCAGCATTTT
NA NA TRBJ1-2 TRBV7-2 CASSGTWGYGYTF TGTGCCAGCAGCGGGACTTGGGGGTATGGCTACACCTTC
NA TRBD2 TRBJ2-2 TRBV5-8 CANRGRYTGELFF TGTGCCAATCGCGGGAGGTACACCGGGGAGCTGTTTTTT
NA TRBD2 TRBJ2-4 TRBV4-3 CASSPIRGRSSIQYF TGCGCCAGCAGTCCCATACGCGGGAGGTCGTCCATTCAGTACTTC
NA NA TRBJ1-2 TRBV19 CASSIGRREDYGYTF TGTGCCAGTAGTATAGGACGGCGCGAGGACTATGGCTACACCTTC
once NA TRBJ1-1 TRBV30 CAWSGQMNTEAFF TGTGCCTGGAGCGGACAGATGAACACTGAAGCTTTCTTT
NA NA TRBJ2-1 TRBV19 CASSIDRGRRQFF TGTGCCAGTAGTATAGATAGGGGCAGGCGGCAGTTCTTC
once NA TRBJ2-7 TRBV7-9 CASSLALAGLSGSYEQYF TGTGCCAGCAGCTTAGCGTTGGCGGGGCTATCAGGATCCTACGAGCAGTACTTC
few TRBD2 TRBJ2-2 TRBV5-1 CASSLAGGVPGTGELFF TGCGCCAGCAGCTTGGCCGGGGGGGTCCCTGGCACCGGGGAGCTGTTTTTT
NA NA TRBJ1-5 TRBV4-2 CASSPWGDPSNQPQHF TGTGCCAGCAGCCCCTGGGGGGATCCTAGCAATCAGCCCCAGCATTTT
NA NA TRBJ2-3 TRBV19 CASSVYRGTDTQYF TGTGCCAGTAGTGTGTACAGAGGCACAGATACGCAGTATTTT
few NA TRBJ1-3 TRBV7-2 CASSLGGTTGNTIYF TGTGCCAGCAGCTTAGGCGGGACCACCGGAAACACCATATATTTT
NA TRBD1 TRBJ2-7 TRBV28 CASSSDLKWDRDSWEQYF TGTGCCAGCAGCTCAGACCTGAAATGGGACAGGGACTCTTGGGAGCAGTACTTC
NA TRBD1 TRBJ2-7 TRBV28 CASRGQGLGALYEQYF TGTGCCAGCAGGGGACAGGGGCTCGGAGCCCTTTACGAGCAGTACTTC
many NA TRBJ2-1 TRBV5-8 CASSYYLLSDNEQFF TGTGCCAGCAGCTATTATTTACTTAGTGACAATGAGCAGTTCTTC
NA TRBD1 TRBJ2-2 TRBV15 CATSRGLGQGRTGELFF TGTGCCACCAGCAGAGGCCTTGGACAGGGTCGGACCGGGGAGCTGTTTTTT
NA NA TRBJ2-2 TRBV3-1/TRBV3-2 CASSPLRVSTGELFF TGTGCCAGCAGCCCCCTCCGGGTGAGCACCGGGGAGCTGTTTTTT
NA NA TRBJ2-7 TRBV12-5 CASGLPGIYEQYF TGTGCTAGTGGTTTGCCCGGGATCTACGAGCAGTACTTC
NA TRBD1 TRBJ1-3 TRBV5-1 CASSWGPAGGAGNTIYF TGCGCCAGCAGCTGGGGCCCCGCAGGGGGCGCGGGAAACACCATATATTTT